This TCR beta chain was recorded in a study of blood T cell repertoires in COVID-19. This clone was observed a single time. The participants were between about 18 and 95 years old and came from 24 US areas. This CDR3 spans 14 amino acids. The V and J ends lost 3 bases and 6 bases, in that order; junction bases with no gene match: 7. CDR1 is SEHNR and CDR2 is FQNEAQ in the germline V gene (reference sequence). The method was immunoSEQ multiplex PCR; TCRdb's version includes in-frame clones alone and lacks a portion of them. The sample has 450,000 to 600,000 clones, roughly 87% seen once. The V and J genes are TRBV7-9 and TRBJ1-1, with 7 bases matching TRBD1. The TCR sequence derives from a woman aged 18-29 years who had recovered from COVID-19. Sequenced input: PBMCs or T cells enriched from blood (not recorded which). CDR3 in amino acids: CASSLVTGKPEAFF. In DNA form, the CDR3 reads TGTGCCAGCAGCTTGGTGACAGGGAAACCTGAAGCTTTCTTT.